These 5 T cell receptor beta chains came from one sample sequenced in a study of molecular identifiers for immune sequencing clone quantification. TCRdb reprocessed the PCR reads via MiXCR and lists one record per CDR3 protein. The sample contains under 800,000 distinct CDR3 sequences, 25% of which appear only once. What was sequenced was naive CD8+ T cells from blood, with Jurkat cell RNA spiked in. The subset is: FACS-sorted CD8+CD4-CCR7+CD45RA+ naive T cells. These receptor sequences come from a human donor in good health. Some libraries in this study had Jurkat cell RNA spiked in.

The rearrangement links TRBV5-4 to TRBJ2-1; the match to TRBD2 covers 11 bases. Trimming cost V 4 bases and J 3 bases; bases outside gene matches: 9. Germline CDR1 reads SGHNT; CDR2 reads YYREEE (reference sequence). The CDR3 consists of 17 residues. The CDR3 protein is CASSHPGTSGYYNEQFF. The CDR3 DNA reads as TGTGCCAGCAGCCACCCAGGGACTAGCGGATACTACAATGAGCAGTTCTTC.

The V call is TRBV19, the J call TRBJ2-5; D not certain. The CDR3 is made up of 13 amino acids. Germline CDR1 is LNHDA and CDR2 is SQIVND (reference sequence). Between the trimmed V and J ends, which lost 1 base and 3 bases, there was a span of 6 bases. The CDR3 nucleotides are TGTGCCAGTAGTATAGTAACAGAAGAGACCCAGTACTTC. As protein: CASSIVTEETQYF.

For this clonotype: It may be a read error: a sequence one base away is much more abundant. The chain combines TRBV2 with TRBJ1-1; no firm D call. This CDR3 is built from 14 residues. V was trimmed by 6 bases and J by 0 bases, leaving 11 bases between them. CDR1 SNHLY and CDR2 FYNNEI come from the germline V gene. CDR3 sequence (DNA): TGTGCCAGCAGAGTAATGACGGTGAACACTGAAGCTTTCTTT. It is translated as CASRVMTVNTEAFF.

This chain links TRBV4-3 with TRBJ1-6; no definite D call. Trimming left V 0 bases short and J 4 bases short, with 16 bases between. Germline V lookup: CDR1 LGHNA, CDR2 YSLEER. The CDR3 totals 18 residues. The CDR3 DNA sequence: TGCGCCAGCAGCCAAGATCCGAAACCGGGTCTTTATAATTCACCCCTCCACTTT. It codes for CASSQDPKPGLYNSPLHF.

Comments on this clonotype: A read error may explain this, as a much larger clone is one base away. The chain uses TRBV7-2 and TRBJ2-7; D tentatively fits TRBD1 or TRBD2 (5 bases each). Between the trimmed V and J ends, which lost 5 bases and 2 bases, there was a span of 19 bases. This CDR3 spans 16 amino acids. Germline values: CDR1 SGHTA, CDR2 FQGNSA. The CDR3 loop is CASSPPRGTVTYEQYF. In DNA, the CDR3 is TGTGCCAGCAGCCCCCCCCGAGGGACGGTGACCTACGAGCAGTACTTC.